Below are 14 T cell receptor beta chains sequenced from a single sample in a study of blood T cell repertoires in COVID-19. Sequencing used immunoSEQ multiplex PCR; TCRdb keeps in-frame clones, though not all of them. The repertoire holds roughly 170,000 clones, with roughly 90% as singletons. Material for sequencing was peripheral blood. The receptor set was obtained from a man aged 70-80 years with active or convalescent COVID-19.

This chain links TRBV13 with TRBJ2-3, with D possibly being TRBD2 (6 bases). Looked up from germline, CDR1 is PRHDT and CDR2 is FYEKMQ (reference sequence). The CDR3 sequence is 16 residues long. Trimming removed 0 bases at V and 2 bases at J, with 12 bases between. In nucleotides, the CDR3 is TGTGCCAGCAGCTTAGGAGCTCTAGCGCCCACAGATACGCAGTATTTT. It codes for CASSLGALAPTDTQYF.

V is TRBV7-8 and J is TRBJ2-7; D not certain. Deletions cut 0 bases from V and 0 bases from J, with 6 bases between. CDR1 and CDR2 (germline): SGHVS, FQNEAQ. The CDR3 has 14 residues. CDR3 sequence reads: CASSLAGDSYEQYF. The CDR3 DNA sequence: TGTGCCAGCAGCTTAGCCGGAGACTCCTACGAGCAGTACTTC.

The J gene is TRBJ2-5, the V gene TRBV18; the match to TRBD2 covers 8 bases. CDR1 and CDR2 from the germline V gene are KGHSH and LQKENI. Trimming cost V 5 bases and J 7 bases; bases outside gene matches: 15. The CDR3 length is 16 residues. This CDR3 reads CASSTPGLETYGTQYF. The CDR3, as DNA: TGTGCCAGCTCAACCCCGGGACTAGAGACCTACGGGACCCAGTACTTC.

The chain joins TRBV4-3 to TRBJ1-1; no reliable D call. Deletions cut 0 bases from V and 3 bases from J, with 8 bases between. The CDR3 runs 14 residues. CDR1 is LGHNA, CDR2 YSLEER, per germline. This chain's CDR3 is CASSQERGYTEAFF. DNA of the CDR3: TGCGCCAGCAGCCAAGAACGGGGTTACACTGAAGCTTTCTTT.

The V call is TRBV9, the J call TRBJ1-2; weak D call: TRBD1 (6 bases). CDR3 size: 15 residues. Looked up from germline, CDR1 is SGDLS and CDR2 is YYNGEE. V was trimmed by 4 bases and J by 0 bases, leaving 13 bases between them. The CDR3 DNA follows: TGTGCCAGCAGCCCAGGGGCAGATACTAACTATGGCTACACCTTC. Translating it yields CASSPGADTNYGYTF.

V usage is TRBV19 and J usage is TRBJ1-3, with 9 bases lining up with TRBD1. CDR1 and CDR2 from the germline V gene are LNHDA and SQIVND (reference sequence). The CDR3 runs 16 residues. The V and J ends lost 7 bases and 0 bases, in that order; junction bases with no gene match: 7. CDR3 protein: CASTRTGVSSGNTIYF. In DNA, the CDR3 is TGTGCCAGTACCCGGACAGGGGTTAGCTCTGGAAACACCATATATTTT.

This sequence joins TRBV5-1 and TRBJ2-4; weak D call: TRBD2 (5 bases). The V and J ends lost 2 bases and 5 bases respectively, with 11 bases between them. The germline gives CDR1 SGHRS, CDR2 YFSETQ. The CDR3 has 14 residues. The CDR3 here is CASSFSGNQNIQYF. The CDR3 region has the DNA TGCGCCAGCAGCTTCAGCGGTAACCAAAACATTCAGTACTTC. The full variable domain, its missing parts supplied by reference TRBV5-1 and TRBJ2-4, is KAGVTQTPRYLIKTRGQQVTLSCSPISGHRSVSWYQQTPGQGLQFLFEYFSETQRNKGNFPGRFSGRQFSNSRSEMNVSTLELGDSALYLCASSFSGNQNIQYFGAGTRLSVL.

The chain joins TRBV6-5 to TRBJ1-2, with 9 bases matching TRBD1. The CDR3 extends over 14 amino acids. The V gene's germline CDR1 is MNHEY and CDR2 SVGAGI. With V trimmed by 6 bases and J by 3 bases, 5 bases remained unmatched. CDR3 amino acids: CASSHRGRDYGYTF. The CDR3 DNA reads as TGTGCCAGCAGCCACAGGGGGCGAGACTATGGCTACACCTTC.

The chain employs TRBV27 and TRBJ2-7; 12 bases match TRBD2. J gave up 6 bases and V 2 bases, and 8 bases lay outside the gene matches. The CDR3 has 16 amino acids. CDR1 is MNHEY, CDR2 SMNVEV, per germline (reference sequence). The CDR3 DNA reads TGTGCCAGCAGTTTACTACCGGGACTAGCGGGTTTCGAGCAGTACTTC. Translating gives CASSLLPGLAGFEQYF.

This clone was seen only a few times. The V call is TRBV2, the J call TRBJ2-2; a possible D gene is TRBD2 (6 bases). The length of the CDR3 is 13 residues. V was clipped by 6 bases and J by 6 bases, with 11 bases between them. Germline V lookup: CDR1 SNHLY, CDR2 FYNNEI. CDR3 DNA: TGTGCCAGCAGGGGGGACTCGCCCGGGGAGCTGTTTTTT. As protein: CASRGDSPGELFF.

This sequence joins TRBV14 and TRBJ1-1; unclear D gene. CDR3 length: 14 residues. Germline CDR1 is SGHDN and CDR2 is FVKESK. Deletions cut 2 bases from V and 2 bases from J, with 9 bases between. The CDR3, as DNA: TGTGCCAGCAGCCAAAGGTGGAGTAACACTGAAGCTTTCTTT. Translation gives CASSQRWSNTEAFF.

As regards this clone: The same CDR3 also results from other DNA sequences found in this sample. This sequence joins TRBV2 and TRBJ1-1; TRBD1 might be the D (6 bases). Trimming took 4 bases from V and 5 from J, leaving 8 bases between them. The CDR3 is 12 amino acids. CDR1 is SNHLY, CDR2 FYNNEI, per germline. CDR3 protein: CASSVQGTEAFF. The CDR3 region has the DNA TGTGCCAGCAGTGTACAGGGAACTGAAGCTTTCTTT.

This sequence joins TRBV5-1 and TRBJ2-7; 7 bases line up with TRBD1. The CDR3 runs to 12 residues. The trim removed 4 bases at V and 5 bases at J, leaving 3 bases unmatched. CDR1 and CDR2 from the germline V gene are SGHRS and YFSETQ. CDR3 residues: CASSVDRHEQYF. In DNA, the CDR3 is TGCGCCAGCAGCGTGGACAGGCACGAGCAGTACTTC.

This clone was seen just once. This rearrangement joins TRBV5-4 to TRBJ1-2; D gene ambiguous. Germline CDR1 is SGHNT and CDR2 is YYREEE (reference sequence). The CDR3 sequence is 15 residues long. Trimming removed 4 bases from V and 0 bases from J, with 13 bases in between. The CDR3 sequence is CASSPSPESNYGYTF. The CDR3 nucleotides are TGTGCCAGCAGCCCTAGTCCGGAATCTAACTATGGCTACACCTTC.